Listed below are T cell receptor beta chains from one sample, sequenced in a study of cytomegalovirus exposure and HLA in healthy donors. Generated by immunoSEQ multiplex PCR, the TCRdb table keeps only in-frame clones and is missing some. The sample has over 150,000 clones; approximately 80% are singletons. Source material: PBMCs. The receptors shown here come from a man younger than 30 in good health and CMV-seronegative. CDR3s include the opening cysteine and the closing phenylalanine or tryptophan. The D gene is left open where the match is weak.

V gene,J gene,D gene,CDR3 length,CDR3 DNA,CDR3 protein
TRBV5-8,TRBJ2-1,.,13,TGTGCCAGCAGCCACCGGGCCTACAATGAGCAGTTCTTC,CASSHRAYNEQFF
TRBV2,TRBJ1-5,.,14,TGTGCCAGCGCACAGGGAGGGGGCAATCAGCCCCAGCATTTT,CASAQGGGNQPQHF
TRBV27,TRBJ1-1,TRBD1,13,TGTGCCAGCAGGCTGACAGGGGACACTGAAGCTTTCTTT,CASRLTGDTEAFF
TRBV6-1,TRBJ1-6,.,15,TGTGCCAGCAGTGAAGCCGGGTCGAGGGTTTCACCCCTCCACTTT,CASSEAGSRVSPLHF
TRBV28,TRBJ1-2,TRBD1,14,TGTGCCAGCAGTTACAGGGGGCGGGGCTATGGCTACACCTTC,CASSYRGRGYGYTF
TRBV30,TRBJ2-5,.,15,TGTGCCTGGAGTAGTGGCGGCCTGCCCCAAGAGACCCAGTACTTC,CAWSSGGLPQETQYF
TRBV7-3,TRBJ2-1,.,15,TGTGCCAGCAGCTTAACGCCCACCCTGGGGGGTGAGCAGTTCTTC,CASSLTPTLGGEQFF
TRBV12-5,TRBJ2-1,TRBD2,14,TGTGCTAGTGGTTTGGGACTAGCGCGGAATGAGCAGTTCTTC,CASGLGLARNEQFF
TRBV19,TRBJ1-1,TRBD1,16,TGTGCCAGTAGTTTTCTACAGGGGGCCCTTAGCACTGAAGCTTTCTTT,CASSFLQGALSTEAFF
TRBV10-1,TRBJ2-2,.,13,TGCGCCAGCAGGGACAGAGACACCGGGGAGCTGTTTTTT,CASRDRDTGELFF
TRBV18,TRBJ1-1,.,11,TGTGCCAGCTCCCTGAGGGCTGAAGCTTTCTTT,CASSLRAEAFF
TRBV27,TRBJ1-1,.,15,TGTGCCAGCAGCCGTATTTTAACAGGGAACACTGAAGCTTTCTTT,CASSRILTGNTEAFF
TRBV7-9,TRBJ1-1,.,14,TGTGCCAGCAGCTTAGGAGACAGGCTGACTGAAGCTTTCTTT,CASSLGDRLTEAFF
TRBV2,TRBJ2-5,.,14,TGTGCCAGCAGTGAAGGTAGAAACCAAGAGACCCAGTACTTC,CASSEGRNQETQYF
TRBV7-9,TRBJ2-2,TRBD1,15,TGTGCCAGCAGGCCGGGACAGACCCGCCCCGGGGAGCTGTTTTTT,CASRPGQTRPGELFF